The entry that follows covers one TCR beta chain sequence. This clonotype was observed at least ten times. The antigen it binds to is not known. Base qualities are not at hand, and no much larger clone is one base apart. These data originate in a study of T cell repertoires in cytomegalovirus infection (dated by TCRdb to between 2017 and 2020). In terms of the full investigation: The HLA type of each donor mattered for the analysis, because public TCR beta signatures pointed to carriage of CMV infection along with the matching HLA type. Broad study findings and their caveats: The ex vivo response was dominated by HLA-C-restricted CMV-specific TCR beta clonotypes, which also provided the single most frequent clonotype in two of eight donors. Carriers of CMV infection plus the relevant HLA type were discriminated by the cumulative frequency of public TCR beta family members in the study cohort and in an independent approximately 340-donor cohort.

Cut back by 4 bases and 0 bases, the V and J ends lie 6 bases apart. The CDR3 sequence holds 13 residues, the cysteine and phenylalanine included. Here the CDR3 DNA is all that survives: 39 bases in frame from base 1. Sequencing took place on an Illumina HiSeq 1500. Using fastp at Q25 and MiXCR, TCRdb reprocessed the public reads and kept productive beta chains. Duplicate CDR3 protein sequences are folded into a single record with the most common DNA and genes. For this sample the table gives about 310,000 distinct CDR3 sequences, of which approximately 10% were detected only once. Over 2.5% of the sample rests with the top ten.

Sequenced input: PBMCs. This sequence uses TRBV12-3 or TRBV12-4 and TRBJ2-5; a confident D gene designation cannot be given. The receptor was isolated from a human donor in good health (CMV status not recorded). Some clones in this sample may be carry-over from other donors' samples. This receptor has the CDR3 CASSYTDQETQYF. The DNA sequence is TGTGCCAGCAGTTACACAGACCAAGAGACCCAGTACTTC.